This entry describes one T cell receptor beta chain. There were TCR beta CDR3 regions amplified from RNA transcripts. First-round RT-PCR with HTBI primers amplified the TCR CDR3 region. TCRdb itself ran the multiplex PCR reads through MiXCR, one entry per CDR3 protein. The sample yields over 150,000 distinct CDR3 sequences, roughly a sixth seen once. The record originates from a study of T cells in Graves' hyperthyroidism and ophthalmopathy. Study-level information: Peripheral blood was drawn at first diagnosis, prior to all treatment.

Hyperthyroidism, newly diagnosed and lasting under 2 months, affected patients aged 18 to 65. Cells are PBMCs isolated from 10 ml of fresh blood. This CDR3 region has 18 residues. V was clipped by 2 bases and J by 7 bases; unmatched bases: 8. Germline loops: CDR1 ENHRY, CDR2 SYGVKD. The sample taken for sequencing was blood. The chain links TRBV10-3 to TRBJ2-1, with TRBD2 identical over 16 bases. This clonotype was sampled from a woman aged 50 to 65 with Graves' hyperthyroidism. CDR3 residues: CAISEPGTSGRAENEQFF. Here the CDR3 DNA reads TGTGCCATCAGTGAGCCCGGGACTAGCGGGAGGGCAGAGAATGAGCAGTTCTTC.